Following are 17 T cell receptor beta chains from one sample sequenced in a study of technical replicates of blood from several donors. The data were produced by immunoSEQ multiplex PCR, yet TCRdb's version contains in-frame clones alone and is incomplete. Of tens of thousands of clones detected, 90% to 95% appear once; the ten largest clones hold under 5.5%. The material sequenced was PBMCs. Source of these receptors: a human donor in good health. Some clones in this sample may be carry-over from other donors' samples.

This clone was counted a few times. V is TRBV27 and J is TRBJ2-7; 8 nucleotides match TRBD1. CDR3 length: 13 amino acids. Trimming cost V 6 bases and J 6 bases; bases outside gene matches: 7. Germline CDR1 MNHEY, CDR2 SMNVEV (reference sequence). CDR3 residues: CASRLTGVGEQYF. The CDR3, as DNA: TGTGCCAGCAGATTGACAGGGGTGGGCGAGCAGTACTTC.

The J gene is TRBJ2-3, the V gene TRBV5-1; 8 nucleotides align to TRBD1. CDR3 length: 17 residues. Germline values: CDR1 SGHRS, CDR2 YFSETQ. V was clipped by 4 bases and J by 1 base; unmatched bases: 11. DNA for the CDR3: TGCGCCAGCAGCAACTCTCGGACAGGGCAGCGCACAGATACGCAGTATTTT. The encoded protein is CASSNSRTGQRTDTQYF.

The V call is TRBV30, the J call TRBJ1-2, with 9 nucleotides matching TRBD1. Trimming cost V 5 bases and J 4 bases; bases outside gene matches: 2. Germline V CDR1 and CDR2: GTSNPN, SVGIG (reference sequence). This CDR3 has 12 residues. The CDR3 DNA follows: TGTGCCTGGGACAGGGGGACCTATGGCTACACCTTC. This sequence encodes CAWDRGTYGYTF. The whole variable domain, remainder taken from reference TRBV30 and TRBJ1-2, is SQTIHQWPATLVQPVGSPLSLECTVEGTSNPNLYWYRQAAGRGLQLLFYSVGIGQISSEVPQNLSASRPQDRQFILSSKKLLLSDSGFYLCAWDRGTYGYTFGSGTRLTVV.

V gene TRBV30 combines with J gene TRBJ1-1, with D maybe TRBD1 (6 bases). The CDR3 length is 14 residues. V was shortened by 0 bases and J by 1 base, with 9 bases between the two germline ends. The germline V gene encodes CDR1 GTSNPN and CDR2 SVGIG (reference sequence). CDR3 protein: CAWSVGGANTEAFF. CDR3 nucleotides: TGTGCCTGGAGTGTGGGGGGGGCGAACACTGAAGCTTTCTTT. Full variable domain (remainder filled in from reference TRBV30 and TRBJ1-1): SQTIHQWPATLVQPVGSPLSLECTVEGTSNPNLYWYRQAAGRGLQLLFYSVGIGQISSEVPQNLSASRPQDRQFILSSKKLLLSDSGFYLCAWSVGGANTEAFFGQGTRLTVV.

The chain has TRBV2 and TRBJ2-3; 8 bases are shared with TRBD2. The CDR3 loop spans 14 amino acids. The V gene end was trimmed by 4 bases and the J gene end by 3 bases; junction bases not matched to a gene: 3. Germline values: CDR1 SNHLY, CDR2 FYNNEI. CDR3 sequence: CASSAGTRTDTQYF. CDR3 DNA: TGTGCCAGCAGTGCCGGGACTAGGACAGATACGCAGTATTTT.

V gene TRBV27 combines with J gene TRBJ2-7; 9 positions match TRBD2. CDR1 is MNHEY, CDR2 SMNVEV, per germline (reference sequence). Trimming removed 1 base from V and 3 bases from J; junction bases left unmatched: 7. This CDR3 is 16 amino acids long. For the CDR3, the DNA is TGTGCCAGCAGTTTATACTGGCGGGAGGGTCGCTACGAGCAGTACTTC. Translation gives CASSLYWREGRYEQYF.

J is TRBJ2-6 and V is TRBV19; maybe TRBD2 (6 bases). The germline V and J ends were trimmed by 8 bases and 0 bases, with 17 bases remaining between them. CDR3 length: 17 amino acids. CDR1 is LNHDA, CDR2 SQIVND, per germline (reference sequence). In DNA form, the CDR3 reads TGTGCCAGTTCCTCGGGACTGCTCAACTCTGGGGCCAACGTCCTGACTTTC. It translates to CASSSGLLNSGANVLTF.

This chain uses TRBV9 with TRBJ2-7; the D is unclear. V was cut by 0 bases and J by 0 bases, with 7 bases left in between. Germline V lookup: CDR1 SGDLS, CDR2 YYNGEE. CDR3 size: 14 residues. CDR3 in amino acids: CASSVGDTSYEQYF. CDR3 DNA: TGTGCCAGCAGCGTAGGAGATACCTCCTACGAGCAGTACTTC.

The chain couples TRBV5-1 to TRBJ1-5, with a tentative D call TRBD1 (6 bases). Trimming cost V 4 bases and J 4 bases, with 9 bases left between them. CDR3 size: 13 residues. Germline assignment: CDR1 SGHRS and CDR2 YFSETQ. The CDR3 loop reads CASSRDTNQPQHF. DNA for the CDR3: TGCGCCAGCAGCCGGGACACTAATCAGCCCCAGCATTTT.

The chain couples TRBV7-2 to TRBJ2-7, with a tentative D call TRBD1 (6 bases). Trimming stripped 2 bases from V and 4 bases from J, with 15 bases between. Germline assignment: CDR1 SGHTA and CDR2 FQGNSA. This CDR3 has 15 residues. CDR3 protein: CASSLPGVVGYEQYF. The CDR3 region has the DNA TGTGCCAGCAGCTTACCAGGGGTGGTCGGGTACGAGCAGTACTTC.

This clone was seen a single time. The chain is built from TRBV18 and TRBJ1-2; 11 bases agree with TRBD1. V was clipped by 3 bases and J by 12 bases; unmatched bases: 9. CDR1 and CDR2 (germline): KGHSH, LQKENI. There are 14 residues in the CDR3. The CDR3 loop is CASSPDRTGGENTF. Written as DNA, the CDR3 is TGTGCCAGCTCACCCGATAGGACAGGGGGCGAGAACACCTTC.

The V call is TRBV29-1, the J call TRBJ2-1; D gene unclear. CDR3 size: 12 residues. Trimming took 3 bases from V and 5 from J, leaving 8 bases between them. Germline CDR1 is SQVTM and CDR2 is ANQGSEA. The CDR3 DNA reads TGCAGCGTTGATGGCATCCACAATGAGCAGTTCTTC. Translated: CSVDGIHNEQFF.

This clone appeared once. The chain employs TRBV19 and TRBJ1-1, with D possibly TRBD1 on 6 matching bases. V was cut by 7 bases and J by 2 bases, with 17 bases left in between. The CDR3 covers 15 residues. Germline V gene sequence: CDR1 LNHDA, CDR2 SQIVND (reference sequence). The CDR3 loop reads CASMGRGAQNTEAFF. The DNA of the CDR3 is TGTGCCAGTATGGGGCGGGGGGCACAAAACACTGAAGCTTTCTTT.

The rearrangement links TRBV4-3 to TRBJ1-4; TRBD1 agrees at 7 bases. J lost 5 bases, V lost 4 bases, and 7 bases had no gene match. Germline CDR1 is LGHNA and CDR2 is YSLEER. This CDR3 has 15 amino acids. CDR3: CASSPRQGKNEKLFF. CDR3 nucleotide sequence: TGCGCCAGCAGCCCGAGACAGGGAAAAAATGAAAAACTGTTTTTT.

This clone was observed once. J is TRBJ2-7 and V is TRBV5-6, with no clear D. CDR1 SGHDT and CDR2 YYEEEE come from the germline V gene. Between the trimmed V and J ends, which lost 4 bases and 1 base, there was a span of 3 bases. The CDR3 extends over 11 amino acids. DNA of the CDR3: TGTGCCAGCAGCCGGTCCTACGAGCAGTACTTC. As protein: CASSRSYEQYF.

The sample holds one count of this clone. The chain has TRBV29-1 and TRBJ2-1; D is perhaps TRBD2 (5 bases). V lost 4 bases to trimming and J lost 0 bases, with 13 bases between them. The CDR3 runs 15 residues. Germline-derived CDR1 and CDR2 are SQVTM and ANQGSEA. The CDR3 region is CSVGTAKSSYNEQFF. The CDR3 nucleotides read TGCAGCGTTGGGACTGCCAAGAGCTCCTACAATGAGCAGTTCTTC.

The rearrangement uses TRBV6-5 and TRBJ2-2, with 7 bases identical to TRBD1. Germline assignment: CDR1 MNHEY and CDR2 SVGAGI. With 5 bases clipped from V and 8 bases from J, the junction kept 8 bases outside the gene matches. The CDR3 is 14 residues long. This CDR3 is CASSIRDSRGELFF. The CDR3 DNA sequence: TGTGCCAGCAGTATTCGGGACAGTCGGGGGGAGCTGTTTTTT.